This T cell receptor (beta chain) was retrieved from a study of memory B cells and T cells in multiple sclerosis. Study-wide results and caveats: Normalization was needed because clone-set size differences affected shared clonotype counts.

Sequenced by immunoSEQ multiplex PCR; TCRdb stores in-frame clones only, minus some. The sample includes some 14,000 clones, 69% of them seen just once. Germline V gene lookup returns CDR1 SGHRS and CDR2 YFSETQ. The V end lost 6 bases, the J end lost 2 bases, and 15 bases lay between the germline ends. The CDR3 extends over 14 amino acids. This clone was seen once. The target antigen is unknown. Sample: memory (CD45RO+) CD4+ T cells from blood. The receptor's source is a human donor with multiple sclerosis. This chain links TRBV5-1 with TRBJ2-7; weak D call: TRBD1 (5 bases). The CDR3 DNA sequence: TGCGCCAGCACCGTATCTACAGGCGCCTACGAGCAGTACTTC. Translating gives CASTVSTGAYEQYF.